This T cell receptor beta chain was obtained from a study of cytomegalovirus exposure and HLA in healthy donors. The study, taken as a whole, reports: As confirmed in vitro, three CMV-associated chains were specific for CMV antigens. The only immune exposure information that was available was CMV serostatus.

This clone was seen just once. Its cognate antigen is unknown. PCR used 60 Vbeta primers and 13 Jbeta primers. TCRdb's copy holds only in-frame clones and misses some; the assay was immunoSEQ multiplex PCR. The table lists under 200,000 clones, roughly 80% of them singletons, with approximately 5.1% in the top ten. Per the germline V gene, CDR1 is SQVTM and CDR2 is ANQGSEA. The CDR3 loop spans 15 amino acids. The V and J ends lost 5 bases and 4 bases, in that order; junction bases with no gene match: 8. V and J are TRBV29-1 and TRBJ2-5; 12 bases are shared with TRBD2. This receptor was identified in a man in his forties in good health and CMV-seronegative. Sequencing was carried out using PBMCs. The CDR3 loop is CSVPLAGGISETQYF. DNA for the CDR3: TGCAGCGTTCCCCTAGCGGGAGGGATTTCAGAGACCCAGTACTTC.